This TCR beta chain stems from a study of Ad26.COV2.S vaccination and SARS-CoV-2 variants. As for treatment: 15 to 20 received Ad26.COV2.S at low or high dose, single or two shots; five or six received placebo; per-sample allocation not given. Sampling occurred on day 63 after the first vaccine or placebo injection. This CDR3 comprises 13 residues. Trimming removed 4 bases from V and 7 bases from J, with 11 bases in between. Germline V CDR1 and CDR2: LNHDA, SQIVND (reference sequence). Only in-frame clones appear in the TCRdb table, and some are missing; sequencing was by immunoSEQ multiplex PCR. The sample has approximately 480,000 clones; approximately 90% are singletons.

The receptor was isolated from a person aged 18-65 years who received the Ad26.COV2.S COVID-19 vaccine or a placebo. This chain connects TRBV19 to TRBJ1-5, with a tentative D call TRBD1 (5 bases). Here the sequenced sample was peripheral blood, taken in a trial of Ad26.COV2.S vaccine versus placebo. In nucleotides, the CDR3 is TGTGCCAGTAGTAGCACGGGGGGACAGCCCCAGCATTTT. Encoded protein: CASSSTGGQPQHF. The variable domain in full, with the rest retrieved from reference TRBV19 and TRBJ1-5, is DGGITQSPKYLFRKEGQNVTLSCEQNLNHDAMYWYRQDPGQGLRLIYYSQIVNDFQKGDIAEGYSVSREKKESFPLTVTSAQKNPTAFYLCASSSTGGQPQHFGDGTRLSIL.